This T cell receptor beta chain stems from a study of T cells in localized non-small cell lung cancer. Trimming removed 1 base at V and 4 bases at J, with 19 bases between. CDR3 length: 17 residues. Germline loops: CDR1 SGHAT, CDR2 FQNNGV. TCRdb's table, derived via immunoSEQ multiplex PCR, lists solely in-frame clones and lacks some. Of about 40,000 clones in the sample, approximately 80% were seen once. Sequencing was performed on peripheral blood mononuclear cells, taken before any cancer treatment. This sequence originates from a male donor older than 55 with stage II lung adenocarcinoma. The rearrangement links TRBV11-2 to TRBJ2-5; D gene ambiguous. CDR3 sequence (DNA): TGTGCCAGCAGCTTAGGGATGGGGTCCTCCGCCGGAGAGACCCAGTACTTC. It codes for CASSLGMGSSAGETQYF.